Below, 23 T cell receptor beta chains from the same sample are listed, as sequenced in a study of human thymus T cells. Profiled with immunoSEQ multiplex PCR; TCRdb holds only in-frame clones, not every one. The table shows about 46,000 clones, with 95% occurring only once. Sequenced material: blood. The source of these receptors is a girl under three years old with a congenital heart defect but otherwise immunologically healthy.

This chain links TRBV15 with TRBJ2-5; 8 bases agree with TRBD2. The V gene's germline CDR1 is LNHNV and CDR2 YYDKDF (reference sequence). The V gene end was trimmed by 0 bases and the J gene end by 0 bases; junction bases not matched to a gene: 9. This CDR3 contains 18 residues. DNA for the CDR3: TGTGCCACCAGCAGAGAACAAGGGACTAGTGGGTACCAAGAGACCCAGTACTTC. Translated, it gives CATSREQGTSGYQETQYF.

The chain links TRBV7-2 to TRBJ1-4; 8 bases match TRBD1. The CDR3 is 14 residues long. J lost 8 bases, V lost 5 bases, and 7 bases had no gene match. Germline CDR1 is SGHTA and CDR2 is FQGNSA. CDR3 sequence: CASSPGQGLEKLFF. The CDR3 DNA sequence: TGTGCCAGCAGCCCTGGACAGGGTTTGGAAAAACTGTTTTTT.

The V and J genes are TRBV10-3 and TRBJ1-2, with 9 bases lining up with TRBD1. With V trimmed by 6 bases and J by 4 bases, 0 bases remained unmatched. The germline CDR1 and CDR2 sequences are ENHRY and SYGVKD. The CDR3 runs to 12 residues. The CDR3 is CAIRTGGYGYTF. Written as DNA, the CDR3 is TGTGCCATCAGGACAGGGGGCTATGGCTACACCTTC.

The chain is built from TRBV2 and TRBJ2-5; maybe TRBD2 (5 bases). Trimming removed 1 base from V and 3 bases from J, with 18 bases in between. The CDR3 sequence is 17 residues long. The germline gives CDR1 SNHLY, CDR2 FYNNEI. The CDR3 DNA sequence: TGTGCCAGCAGTGAAGTTTGGGCGCATGCGACTAAAGAGACCCAGTACTTC. As protein: CASSEVWAHATKETQYF.

V is TRBV6-5 and J is TRBJ2-2; weak D call: TRBD2 (6 bases). Trimming left V 6 bases short and J 7 bases short, with 18 bases between. CDR3 size: 15 residues. Germline V gene lookup returns CDR1 MNHEY and CDR2 SVGAGI. The DNA for the CDR3 is TGTGCCAGCAGATCTGCCCCGGGAGAGGGCGGGGAGCTGTTTTTT. This gives the protein CASRSAPGEGGELFF.

V and J are TRBV5-4 and TRBJ2-7, with D maybe TRBD1 (6 bases). The CDR3 spans 13 residues. CDR1 SGHNT and CDR2 YYREEE come from the germline V gene (reference sequence). The V and J ends lost 0 bases and 4 bases respectively, with 8 bases between them. The CDR3 bases are TGTGCCAGCAGCTTGGACAGGGCGTACGAGCAGTACTTC. Its translation is CASSLDRAYEQYF. The variable domain in full, with the rest retrieved from reference TRBV5-4 and TRBJ2-7, is ETGVTQSPTHLIKTRGQQVTLRCSSQSGHNTVSWYQQALGQGPQFIFQYYREEENGRGNFPPRFSGLQFPNYSSELNVNALELDDSALYLCASSLDRAYEQYFGPGTRLTVT.

This clone occurred once. The chain has TRBV7-2 and TRBJ2-3; D is possibly TRBD1 or TRBD2 (5 bases each). The CDR3 sequence is 13 residues long. Trimming shortened V by 2 bases and J by 4 bases, and 7 bases separated the two germline ends. Per the germline V gene, CDR1 is SGHTA and CDR2 is FQGNSA. CDR3 sequence reads: CASSLLGADTQYF. In nucleotides, the CDR3 is TGTGCCAGCAGCTTATTGGGGGCAGATACGCAGTATTTT.

V usage is TRBV4-1 and J usage is TRBJ2-4; D call uncertain. This CDR3 is 14 amino acids long. Per germline, CDR1 MGHRA and CDR2 YSYEKL. V dropped 3 bases and J dropped 4 bases, with 10 bases sitting between them. The CDR3 loop is CASSHQRLKNIQYF. The CDR3 DNA is TGCGCCAGCAGCCACCAGCGCCTTAAAAACATTCAGTACTTC.

The V call is TRBV5-1, the J call TRBJ1-1, with D unclear. The CDR3 covers 12 residues. Deletions cut 6 bases from V and 6 bases from J, with 12 bases between. Germline CDR1 reads SGHRS; CDR2 reads YFSETQ. CDR3 amino acids: CASMNMRAEAFF. The CDR3 nucleotides read TGCGCCAGCATGAACATGAGGGCTGAAGCTTTCTTT.

The chain employs TRBV6-5 and TRBJ2-2; D is perhaps TRBD1 (5 bases). V was trimmed by 2 bases and J by 5 bases, leaving 12 bases between them. CDR3 length: 15 residues. CDR1 is MNHEY, CDR2 SVGAGI, per germline. The CDR3 DNA reads TGTGCCAGCAGTTACCAAACAGGATCTACCGGGGAGCTGTTTTTT. As protein: CASSYQTGSTGELFF.

This chain links TRBV30 with TRBJ1-4; tentatively, D is TRBD1 (5 bases). CDR3 size: 13 residues. Trimming took 8 bases from V and 7 from J, leaving 17 bases between them. Germline loops: CDR1 GTSNPN, CDR2 SVGIG (reference sequence). The CDR3 here is CAGTLRGGEKLFF. In nucleotides, the CDR3 is TGTGCCGGAACTCTACGGGGGGGTGAAAAACTGTTTTTT.

The chain carries TRBV7-9 and TRBJ2-5; D not certain. This CDR3 spans 14 amino acids. The germline gives CDR1 SEHNR, CDR2 FQNEAQ (reference sequence). Trimming pared 4 bases from V and 4 bases from J, leaving 13 bases between. CDR3 residues: CASSSPGRRETQYF. The CDR3 bases are TGTGCCAGCAGCTCCCCTGGACGAAGAGAGACCCAGTACTTC. Filled out from reference TRBV7-9 and TRBJ2-5, the complete variable domain reads DTGVSQNPRHKITKRGQNVTFRCDPISEHNRLYWYRQTLGQGPEFLTYFQNEAQLEKSRLLSDRFSAERPKGSFSTLEIQRTEQGDSAMYLCASSSPGRRETQYFGPGTRLLVL.

The rearrangement links TRBV4-2 to TRBJ2-1; possible D gene TRBD1, 6 bases. Germline V gives CDR1 LGHNA, CDR2 YNFKEQ. CDR3 length: 18 amino acids. V dropped 2 bases and J dropped 3 bases, with 20 bases sitting between them. The CDR3 DNA sequence: TGTGCCAGCAGCCAAATAGGGGGACCCCTCAGGGGCTACAATGAGCAGTTCTTC. Translating gives CASSQIGGPLRGYNEQFF.

The genes are TRBV19 and TRBJ1-1, with D uncertain. With 4 bases removed from V and 4 bases from J, the gap between germline ends came to 7 bases. This CDR3 spans 12 amino acids. CDR1 is LNHDA and CDR2 is SQIVND in the germline V gene (reference sequence). CDR3 coding DNA: TGTGCCAGTAGTACCCGACCCACTGAAGCTTTCTTT. It is translated as CASSTRPTEAFF.

This sequence joins TRBV5-1 and TRBJ2-3, with TRBD2 matching over 8 bases. With 0 bases clipped from V and 4 bases from J, the junction kept 4 bases outside the gene matches. The CDR3 length is 15 residues. Germline V gene lookup returns CDR1 SGHRS and CDR2 YFSETQ. DNA for the CDR3: TGCGCCAGCAGCTTGGATGGGCGGGAGGCAGATACGCAGTATTTT. Encoded protein: CASSLDGREADTQYF.

CDR3 in DNA: TGTGCCAGCAGTAAGGACGAGTACGAGCAGTACTTC. Amino acid sequence: CASSKDEYEQYF. The genes are TRBV2 and TRBJ2-7, with no clear D. Per germline, CDR1 SNHLY and CDR2 FYNNEI. V was clipped by 5 bases and J by 4 bases, with 9 bases between them. The CDR3 has 12 residues.

Here the CDR3 DNA reads TGTGCCAGCAGCGACCACACCGGGGAGCTGTTTTTT. This codes for CASSDHTGELFF. This chain joins TRBV9 and TRBJ2-2; D gene uncertain. This CDR3 comprises 12 residues. V was cut by 3 bases and J by 3 bases, with 3 bases left in between. Germline values: CDR1 SGDLS, CDR2 YYNGEE.

The chain employs TRBV4-1 and TRBJ2-1, with a tentative D call TRBD1 (5 bases). The CDR3 is 13 amino acids. Germline assignment: CDR1 MGHRA and CDR2 YSYEKL. Trimming pared 8 bases from V and 0 bases from J, leaving 8 bases between. CDR3 in amino acids: CASRQSSYNEQFF. The CDR3 nucleotides are TGCGCCAGCCGACAGAGCTCCTACAATGAGCAGTTCTTC.

The J gene is TRBJ1-1, the V gene TRBV19; 12 bases map to TRBD1. Trimming took 7 bases from V and 11 from J; bases not matched to a gene: 8. CDR3 size: 13 residues. CDR1 is LNHDA, CDR2 SQIVND, per germline (reference sequence). The CDR3: CASTGTGGPGAFF. Written as DNA, the CDR3 is TGTGCCAGTACCGGGACAGGGGGCCCCGGGGCTTTCTTT.

As for this clone: Other DNA variants within this sample encode the same CDR3. This chain links TRBV7-2 with TRBJ2-7; D not certain. Trimming took 2 bases from V and 7 from J, leaving 6 bases between them. The CDR3 covers 11 residues. Per germline, CDR1 SGHTA and CDR2 FQGNSA. The CDR3 loop reads CASSLFGEQYF. CDR3 nucleotide sequence: TGTGCCAGCAGCTTATTCGGGGAGCAGTACTTC.

This clone was counted a single time. This chain links TRBV28 with TRBJ1-1; tentative D call: TRBD1 (5 bases). From germline, CDR1 is MDHEN and CDR2 SYDVKM. The CDR3 has 15 amino acids. The V end lost 4 bases, the J end lost 2 bases, and 14 bases lay between the germline ends. The CDR3 spells CASSSEGLGNTEAFF. CDR3 coding DNA: TGTGCCAGCAGTTCCGAGGGGTTGGGAAACACTGAAGCTTTCTTT.

The gene calls are TRBV18 and TRBJ2-3, with unresolved D. V lost 4 bases to trimming and J lost 0 bases, with 2 bases between them. In germline, CDR1 is KGHSH, CDR2 LQKENI. The CDR3 totals 12 residues. The CDR3 is CASSQSTDTQYF. The CDR3 DNA is TGTGCCAGCTCACAGAGCACAGATACGCAGTATTTT.

The chain combines TRBV19 with TRBJ2-1, with D possibly being TRBD1 (6 bases). Germline V gives CDR1 LNHDA, CDR2 SQIVND (reference sequence). V lost 8 bases and J 0 bases, leaving 14 bases between the germline ends. There are 15 residues in the CDR3. CDR3 loop: CASQQGRGSYNEQFF. The CDR3 DNA is TGTGCCAGTCAACAGGGAAGGGGCTCCTACAATGAGCAGTTCTTC.